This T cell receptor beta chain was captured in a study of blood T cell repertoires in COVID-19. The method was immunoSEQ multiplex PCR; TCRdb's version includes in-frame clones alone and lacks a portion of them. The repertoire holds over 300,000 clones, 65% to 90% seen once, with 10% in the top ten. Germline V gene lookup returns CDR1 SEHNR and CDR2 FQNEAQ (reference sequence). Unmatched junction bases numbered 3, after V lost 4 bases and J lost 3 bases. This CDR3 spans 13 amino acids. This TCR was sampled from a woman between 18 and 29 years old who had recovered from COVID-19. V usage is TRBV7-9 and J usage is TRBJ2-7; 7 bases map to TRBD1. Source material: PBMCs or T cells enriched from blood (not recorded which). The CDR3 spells CASSSGQNYEQYF. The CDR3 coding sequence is TGTGCCAGCAGCTCGGGACAGAACTACGAGCAGTACTTC.